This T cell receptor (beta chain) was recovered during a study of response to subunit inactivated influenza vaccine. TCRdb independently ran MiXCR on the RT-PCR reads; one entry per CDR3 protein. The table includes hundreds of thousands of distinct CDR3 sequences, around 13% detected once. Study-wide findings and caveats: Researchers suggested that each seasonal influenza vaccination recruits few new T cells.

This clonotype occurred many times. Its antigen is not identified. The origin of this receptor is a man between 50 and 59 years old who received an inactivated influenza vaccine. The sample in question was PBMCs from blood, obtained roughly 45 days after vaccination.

The DNA of the CDR3 is TGTGCCAGCAGCTTAGAACTTTACAATGAGCAGTTCTTC. Translation gives CASSLELYNEQFF. The chain carries TRBV11-2 and TRBJ2-1; D remains unclear. CDR1 is SGHAT and CDR2 is FQNNGV in the germline V gene. This CDR3 has 13 residues. The germline V and J ends were trimmed by 0 bases and 4 bases, with 4 bases remaining between them.